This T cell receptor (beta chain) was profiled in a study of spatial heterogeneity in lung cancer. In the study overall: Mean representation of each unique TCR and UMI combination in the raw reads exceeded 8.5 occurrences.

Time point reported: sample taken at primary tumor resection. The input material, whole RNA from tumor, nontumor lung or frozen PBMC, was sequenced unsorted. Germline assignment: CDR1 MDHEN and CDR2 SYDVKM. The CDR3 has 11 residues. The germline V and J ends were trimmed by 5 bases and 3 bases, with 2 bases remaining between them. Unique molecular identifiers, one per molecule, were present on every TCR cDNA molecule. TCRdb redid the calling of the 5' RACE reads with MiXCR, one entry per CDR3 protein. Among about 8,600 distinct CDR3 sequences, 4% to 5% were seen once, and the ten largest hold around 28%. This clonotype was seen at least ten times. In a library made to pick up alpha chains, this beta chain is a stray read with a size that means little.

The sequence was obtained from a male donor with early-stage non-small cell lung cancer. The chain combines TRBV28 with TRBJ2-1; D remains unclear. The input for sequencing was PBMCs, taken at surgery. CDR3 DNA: TGTGCCAGCAGTGGCTACAATGAGCAGTTCTTC. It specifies CASSGYNEQFF. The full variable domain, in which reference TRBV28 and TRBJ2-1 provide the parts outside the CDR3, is DVKVTQSSRYLVKRTGEKVFLECVQDMDHENMFWYRQDPGLGLRLIYFSYDVKMKEKGDIPEGYSVSREKKERFSLILESASTNQTSMYLCASSGYNEQFFGPGTRLTVL.